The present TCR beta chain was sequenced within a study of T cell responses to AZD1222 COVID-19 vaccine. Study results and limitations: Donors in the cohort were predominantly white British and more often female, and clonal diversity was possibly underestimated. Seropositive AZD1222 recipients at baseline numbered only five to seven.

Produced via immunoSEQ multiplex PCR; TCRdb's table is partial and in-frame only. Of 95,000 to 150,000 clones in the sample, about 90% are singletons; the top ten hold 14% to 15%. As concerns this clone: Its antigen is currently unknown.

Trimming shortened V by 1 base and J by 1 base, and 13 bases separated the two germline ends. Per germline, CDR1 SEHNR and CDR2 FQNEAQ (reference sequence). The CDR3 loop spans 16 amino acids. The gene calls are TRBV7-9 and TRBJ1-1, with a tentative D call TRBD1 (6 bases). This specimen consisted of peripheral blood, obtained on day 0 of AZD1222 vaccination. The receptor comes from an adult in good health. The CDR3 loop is CASSLEYWGANTEAFF. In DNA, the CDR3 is TGTGCCAGCAGCTTAGAGTATTGGGGGGCGAACACTGAAGCTTTCTTT.